Shown below are 12 T cell receptor beta chains from a single sample sequenced in a study of T cell repertoires in cytomegalovirus infection. These receptors have no identified antigens. TCRdb reprocessed the reads with MiXCR, giving one entry per CDR3 protein. Altogether about 500,000 distinct CDR3 sequences are present, about 33% being singletons, with the ten largest covering roughly 15%. Material: cultured PBMCs, obtained from culture after CMV antigen stimulation. Receptors originate from a human donor in good health (CMV status not recorded). Some clones in this sample may be carry-over from other donors' samples.

The genes are TRBV6-5 and TRBJ2-7, with 7 bases matching TRBD1. This CDR3 has 13 residues. J was trimmed by 2 bases and V by 6 bases; bases with no gene match: 4. CDR1 MNHEY and CDR2 SVGAGI come from the germline V gene. CDR3 sequence reads: CASSRTGPYEQYF. DNA for the CDR3: TGTGCCAGCAGCAGGACAGGACCCTACGAGCAGTACTTC.

This rearrangement joins TRBV6-6 to TRBJ1-5, with 7 bases lining up with TRBD1. The length of the CDR3 is 15 residues. CDR1 is MNHNY and CDR2 is SVGAGI in the germline V gene (reference sequence). V trimming: 7 bases; J trimming: 5 bases; junction bases outside the gene matches: 11. The CDR3 bases are TGTGCCAGCAACCCGGGACAGCCCCTCGATCAGCCCCAGCATTTT. It specifies CASNPGQPLDQPQHF.

A few counts support this clonotype. The rearrangement links TRBV6-2 or TRBV6-3 to TRBJ1-2, with 10 nucleotides matching TRBD1. The ends lost 0 bases at V and 2 bases at J; junction bases unmatched: 6. The CDR3 contains 17 residues. Germline V CDR1 and CDR2: MNHEY, SVGEGT. This CDR3 reads CASSYSGTGALNYGYTF. The CDR3 DNA sequence: TGTGCCAGCAGTTACTCCGGGACAGGGGCCCTAAACTATGGCTACACCTTC.

This chain uses TRBV27 with TRBJ1-2; the D gene is possibly TRBD1 (5 bases). Germline values: CDR1 MNHEY, CDR2 SMNVEV (reference sequence). V was cut by 6 bases and J by 5 bases, with 19 bases left in between. The CDR3 covers 15 residues. The CDR3 loop is CASSADFDSLYGYTF. In nucleotides, the CDR3 is TGTGCCAGCAGCGCCGATTTCGACAGCCTATATGGCTACACCTTC.

The chain links TRBV29-1 to TRBJ1-4; 7 bases are shared with TRBD1. This CDR3 region has 17 residues. The junction had 19 bases not matched to a gene; V was cut back by 7 bases and J by 5 bases. Germline lookup yields CDR1 SQVTM and CDR2 ANQGSEA. In nucleotides, the CDR3 is TGCAGCGCCCTCCCGGCAGGGGGGTCGGGAAAAAATGAAAAACTGTTTTTT. Amino acid sequence: CSALPAGGSGKNEKLFF.

This clonotype was observed many times. The chain employs TRBV6-1 and TRBJ2-4; 7 positions agree with TRBD1. With 4 bases clipped from V and 4 bases from J, the junction kept 4 bases outside the gene matches. Germline V gene sequence: CDR1 MNHNS, CDR2 SASEGT. The CDR3 loop spans 14 amino acids. This CDR3 is CASSAGTVKNIQYF. DNA of the CDR3: TGTGCCAGCAGTGCCGGGACAGTAAAAAACATTCAGTACTTC.

This clonotype was seen only a few times. This chain links TRBV15 with TRBJ1-2; no clear D. Germline assignment: CDR1 LNHNV and CDR2 YYDKDF (reference sequence). The CDR3 consists of 14 residues. V was trimmed by 0 bases and J by 3 bases, leaving 8 bases between them. This CDR3 is CATSRDLGDYGYTF. CDR3 DNA: TGTGCCACCAGCAGAGATCTGGGTGACTATGGCTACACCTTC. Using reference TRBV15 and TRBJ1-2 for the parts outside the CDR3, the full variable domain is DAMVIQNPRYQVTQFGKPVTLSCSQTLNHNVMYWYQQKSSQAPKLLFHYYDKDFNNEADTPDNFQSRRPNTSFCFLDIRSPGLGDTAMYLCATSRDLGDYGYTFGSGTRLTVV.

This clonotype appeared many times. The genes are TRBV7-2 and TRBJ2-1; TRBD2 is a possible D gene (5 bases). V was clipped by 2 bases and J by 2 bases, with 10 bases between them. CDR1 is SGHTA, CDR2 FQGNSA, per germline. This CDR3 comprises 15 residues. The CDR3 loop reads CASSLRGRTYNEQFF. The CDR3 nucleotides are TGTGCCAGCAGCTTACGAGGGAGAACCTACAATGAGCAGTTCTTC.

This clonotype appeared a single time. The chain combines TRBV28 with TRBJ2-7; the D is unclear. The V gene lost 6 bases and the J gene lost 5 bases, with 8 bases spanning the gap. From germline, CDR1 is MDHEN and CDR2 SYDVKM. The CDR3 covers 11 residues. CDR3 in DNA: TGTGCCAGCAGATACAAAGACGAGCAGTACGTC. Translating gives CASRYKDEQYV.

The V call is TRBV7-8, the J call TRBJ2-1; no firm D call. V gave up 2 bases and J gave up 6 bases, with 8 bases separating them. The length of the CDR3 is 13 residues. The germline V gene has CDR1 SGHVS and CDR2 FQNEAQ. The CDR3 region is CASSLFTTNEQFF. DNA of the CDR3: TGTGCCAGCAGCTTATTCACTACCAATGAGCAGTTCTTC.

The rearrangement uses TRBV6-5 and TRBJ2-2; D unresolved. CDR1 and CDR2 (germline): MNHEY, SVGAGI. V was cut by 7 bases and J by 1 base, with 13 bases left in between. CDR3 length equals 15 residues. CDR3 nucleotide sequence: TGTGCCAGCACCCCTGGGTGGGGGAACACCGGGGAGCTGTTTTTT. Translated, it gives CASTPGWGNTGELFF.

The V and J genes are TRBV28 and TRBJ2-1, with 10 nucleotides matching TRBD2. The CDR3 loop spans 15 amino acids. Germline CDR1 is MDHEN and CDR2 is SYDVKM. V lost 3 bases, J lost 10 bases, and 9 bases stayed unmatched. CDR3 protein: CASSFEASGRNEQFF. CDR3 DNA sequence: TGTGCCAGCAGTTTTGAAGCTAGCGGGAGAAACGAGCAGTTCTTC.